This TCR beta chain was identified in a study of T cell responses to AZD1222 COVID-19 vaccine. Study-wide findings and caveats: Across spike, vaccine-associated CD4 TCRs were found, dominant at 160-218 and 743-854. Only a handful of people who got AZD1222 tested seropositive at baseline. Females made up more of the donors, who were largely white British, and clonal diversity may have come out too low.

Pooling of second doses given at about 4 or about 12 weeks was done. Method: immunoSEQ multiplex PCR; TCRdb's copy keeps in-frame clones and lacks some. The table shows under 130,000 clones, with roughly 85% occurring only once. After removal of 5 bases from V and 7 bases from J, the junction contained 11 bases not matched to a gene. Per germline, CDR1 SGHAT and CDR2 FQNNGV. The CDR3 has 16 residues. With respect to this clone: Its antigen remains unidentified.

The material sequenced was peripheral blood, taken 28 days after the second AZD1222 dose. This sequence originates from an adult who received the AZD1222 COVID-19 vaccine. The rearrangement links TRBV11-2 to TRBJ2-2; TRBD2 matches at 9 bases. The CDR3, as DNA: TGTGCCAGCAGCCAATGGGGAGCGGGAGGTAACGGGGAGCTGTTTTTT. It translates to CASSQWGAGGNGELFF.